This T cell receptor (beta chain) is drawn from a study of cytomegalovirus exposure and HLA in healthy donors. CDR3 length equals 13 residues. Germline lookup yields CDR1 KGHSH and CDR2 LQKENI. V gave up 6 bases and J gave up 1 base, with 9 bases separating them. Note on this clone: Other DNA sequences in this sample translate to the same CDR3.

Vbeta (60) and Jbeta (13) primers were used in the PCR. The assay was immunoSEQ multiplex PCR, and TCRdb's table has in-frame clones only and misses some. The table lists roughly 200,000 clones, around 77% of them singletons. Material: PBMCs. The receptor comes from a man aged 30 to 45 in good health and CMV-seronegative. This chain uses TRBV18 with TRBJ1-1; D is possibly TRBD1 (5 bases). In DNA form, the CDR3 reads TGTGCCAGCTCCCCCACAGGGAACACTGAAGCTTTCTTT. Residues: CASSPTGNTEAFF.